Included here is one T cell receptor (beta chain) sequence, with context. Its cognate antigen is unknown. Germline loops: CDR1 ENHRY, CDR2 SYGVKD. The ends were cut back, 6 bases at V and 0 bases at J, with 10 bases in the middle. CDR3 length: 14 residues. Generated by immunoSEQ multiplex PCR, the TCRdb table keeps only in-frame clones and is missing some. The sample contains 150,000 to 200,000 clones, 55% to 85% of which appear only once. The record originates from a study of cytotoxic CD8 clonotypes in ibrutinib-treated CLL. The overall study: Enrolment comprised around twelve relapsed/refractory and approximately 16 treatment-naive patients; roughly 17 were IGHV unmutated. It was after a median approximately eleven months of treatment, range 6 to 36, that response samples were taken.

Findings and caveats of the study: Contraction or stability on treatment characterized the public clonotypes, which were uncommon. Whereas clonality rose at ibrutinib response, it declined toward baseline at progression.

The material was PBMCs, obtained after 24 months of ibrutinib treatment. V gene TRBV10-3 combines with J gene TRBJ2-3; TRBD1 might be the D (6 bases). The sequence came from a human donor with chronic lymphocytic leukemia. The CDR3, as DNA: TGTGCCATCAGATCAACAGGGAGCACAGATACGCAGTATTTT. It yields the protein CAIRSTGSTDTQYF.